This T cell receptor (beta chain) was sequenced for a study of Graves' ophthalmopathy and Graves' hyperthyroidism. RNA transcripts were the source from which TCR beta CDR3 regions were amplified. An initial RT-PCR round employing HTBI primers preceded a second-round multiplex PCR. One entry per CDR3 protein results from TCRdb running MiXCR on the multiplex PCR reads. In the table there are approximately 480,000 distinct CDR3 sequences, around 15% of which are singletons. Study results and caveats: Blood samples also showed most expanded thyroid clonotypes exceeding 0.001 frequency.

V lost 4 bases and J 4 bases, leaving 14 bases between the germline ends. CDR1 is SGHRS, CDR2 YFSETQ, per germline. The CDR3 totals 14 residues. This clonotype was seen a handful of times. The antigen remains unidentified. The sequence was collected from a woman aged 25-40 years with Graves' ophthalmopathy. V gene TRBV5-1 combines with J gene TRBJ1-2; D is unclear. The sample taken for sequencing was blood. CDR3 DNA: TGCGCCAGCAGCCCCGAGGGAATGAGCTATGGCTACACCTTC. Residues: CASSPEGMSYGYTF.